Below are 23 T cell receptor beta chains sequenced from a single sample in a study of T cells in Graves' hyperthyroidism and ophthalmopathy. Amplified TCR beta CDR3 regions derived from RNA transcripts. The study used the HTBI primer set for a first-round RT-PCR of the TCR CDR3. From the multiplex PCR reads, TCRdb called clonotypes with MiXCR, one entry per CDR3 protein. The sample has more than 500,000 distinct CDR3 sequences, approximately 49% seen once. The sequencing sample was made of peripheral blood or thyroid tissue (not recorded which). The source is an adult woman with Graves' disease, either hyperthyroidism or ophthalmopathy (not recorded which).

The gene calls are TRBV7-9 and TRBJ2-6; 7 positions match TRBD1. This CDR3 spans 17 amino acids. Trimming removed 6 bases from V and 0 bases from J; junction bases left unmatched: 8. Germline V gives CDR1 SEHNR, CDR2 FQNEAQ (reference sequence). The CDR3 sequence is CASSQTGLGSGANVLTF. CDR3 coding DNA: TGTGCCAGCAGTCAGACAGGGCTAGGCTCTGGGGCCAACGTCCTGACTTTC.

The chain is built from TRBV6-5 and TRBJ2-7; D is ambiguous. V lost 7 bases and J 1 base, leaving 11 bases between the germline ends. The CDR3 loop spans 13 amino acids. In germline, CDR1 is MNHEY, CDR2 SVGAGI. CDR3 loop: CASTHGGSYEQYF. The DNA for the CDR3 is TGTGCCAGCACCCACGGCGGATCCTACGAGCAGTACTTC.

V and J are TRBV15 and TRBJ2-7; 11 bases map to TRBD2. Germline-derived CDR1 and CDR2 are LNHNV and YYDKDF (reference sequence). Trimming at V came to 3 bases and at J to 2 bases, leaving 3 bases not matched to a gene. The CDR3 covers 15 residues. The chain's CDR3 is CATSRLAGGPYEQYF. CDR3 DNA: TGTGCCACCAGCAGGTTAGCGGGAGGGCCCTACGAGCAGTACTTC.

The rearrangement links TRBV10-3 to TRBJ2-1, with D hard to call. From germline, CDR1 is ENHRY and CDR2 SYGVKD. V was cut by 6 bases and J by 6 bases, with 12 bases left in between. The CDR3 contains 13 residues. As DNA, the CDR3 is TGTGCCATCAGCTCGGGCCCCCCCAATGAGCAGTTCTTC. It codes for CAISSGPPNEQFF.

This clonotype has at least ten counts. The rearrangement links TRBV6-5 to TRBJ1-6, with 8 bases lining up with TRBD1. There are 15 residues in the CDR3. Germline CDR1 and CDR2: MNHEY and SVGAGI. The junction had 11 bases not matched to a gene; V was cut back by 6 bases and J by 10 bases. The CDR3 loop reads CASRTGQGISSPLHF. CDR3 sequence (DNA): TGTGCCAGCAGGACCGGACAGGGTATTAGCTCACCCCTCCACTTT.

The chain is built from TRBV15 and TRBJ1-2, with 7 bases lining up with TRBD1. V gave up 3 bases and J gave up 6 bases; unmatched junction bases: 10. Germline CDR1 and CDR2: LNHNV and YYDKDF (reference sequence). There are 15 residues in the CDR3. The CDR3 DNA reads as TGTGCCACCAGCAGCGCCGTGACAGGGTGGGATGGCTACACCTTC. It specifies CATSSAVTGWDGYTF.

The chain employs TRBV6-6 and TRBJ1-5, with a tentative D call TRBD1 (6 bases). Trimming pared 4 bases from V and 6 bases from J, leaving 13 bases between. The V gene's germline CDR1 is MNHNY and CDR2 SVGAGI (reference sequence). The CDR3 has 14 residues. CDR3 loop: CASSWEQGTQPQHF. The CDR3 DNA follows: TGTGCCAGCAGTTGGGAACAGGGAACTCAGCCCCAGCATTTT.

The table lists this clonotype with a few counts. This sequence joins TRBV5-1 and TRBJ2-7, with 7 bases lining up with TRBD1. From germline, CDR1 is SGHRS and CDR2 YFSETQ. Trimming took 4 bases from V and 0 from J; bases not matched to a gene: 7. This CDR3 comprises 15 residues. Here the CDR3 reads CASSKKTGSSYEQYF. As DNA, the CDR3 is TGCGCCAGCAGCAAAAAGACAGGGAGCTCCTACGAGCAGTACTTC.

This clonotype has at least ten counts. This chain links TRBV2 with TRBJ2-5; TRBD1 matches at 8 bases. The CDR3 extends over 13 amino acids. Germline CDR1 reads SNHLY; CDR2 reads FYNNEI. Trimming removed 3 bases from V and 5 bases from J; junction bases left unmatched: 2. The CDR3 bases are TGTGCCAGCAGTGATACAGGGGGGGAGACCCAGTACTTC. This gives the protein CASSDTGGETQYF.

This clonotype was detected many times. The DNA of the CDR3 is TGCAGTGCTAGCCGCCGGGACAGGAACACTGAAGCTTTCTTT. Translating it yields CSASRRDRNTEAFF. J is TRBJ1-1 and V is TRBV20-1, with 7 bases matching TRBD1. The CDR3 has 14 amino acids. V shed 3 bases and J 1 base; nucleotides not matched to a gene: 5. In germline, CDR1 is DFQATT, CDR2 SNEGSKA (reference sequence).

A few counts support this clonotype. V and J are TRBV6-5 and TRBJ1-1; possible D gene TRBD1, 5 bases. Trimming left V 5 bases short and J 2 bases short, with 15 bases between. In germline, CDR1 is MNHEY, CDR2 SVGAGI. This CDR3 has 15 amino acids. CDR3 DNA: TGTGCCAGCAGTCCACGGGGCCTAACTAACACTGAAGCTTTCTTT. It codes for CASSPRGLTNTEAFF.

For this clonotype: One junction end disagrees with the germline gene, perhaps due to a read error. The chain has TRBV7-2 and TRBJ2-5; D uncertain. In germline, CDR1 is SGHTA, CDR2 FQGNSA. The CDR3 spans 14 residues. The CDR3 DNA reads as TGCGCCAGCAGCAAACCCGACGTACAAGAGACCCAGTACTTC. It codes for CASSKPDVQETQYF.

The sample holds a few counts of this clonotype. As the CDR3 is not closed by the conserved phenylalanine or tryptophan, this likely results from a read error. The DNA is left out, because the CDR3 cannot be placed on it with certainty; the CDR3 is given as TCRdb lists it. V is TRBV7-6 and J is TRBJ2-5; TRBD2 is taken as the D call from the table, unchecked against the DNA. Termini included, the CDR3 measures 11 amino acids. Germline V gene sequence: CDR1 SGHVS, CDR2 FNYEAQ. The CDR3 sequence is CASSLGREPYT.

On this clonotype: Since the CDR3 does not end with the conserved phenylalanine or tryptophan, this likely comes from a read error. It is unclear where the CDR3 begins or ends on the DNA, so no DNA is shown, and the CDR3 is as TCRdb lists it. The genes are TRBV9 and TRBJ1-3; TRBD1 is the table's D call and was not checked against the DNA. With termini counted, the CDR3 has 9 amino acids. CDR1 is SGDLS and CDR2 is YYNGEE in the germline V gene. The CDR3 loop reads CASSAGQTI.

The V call is TRBV15, the J call TRBJ2-7, with a tentative D call TRBD2 (5 bases). The CDR3 length is 15 residues. Trimming stripped 3 bases from V and 2 bases from J, with 14 bases between. CDR1 is LNHNV and CDR2 is YYDKDF in the germline V gene (reference sequence). This CDR3 reads CATSRALGRPYEQYF. The CDR3 bases are TGTGCCACCAGCAGGGCATTAGGGAGACCCTACGAGCAGTACTTC.

A few counts support this clonotype. The CDR3 carries no conserved terminal phenylalanine or tryptophan, so it likely arises from a read error. No DNA is shown, since the ends of the CDR3 on it are uncertain; the CDR3 is the one TCRdb lists. CDR3 residues: CSTSGMSNY. The chain has TRBV29-1 and TRBJ1-1; the table assigns TRBD1, which was not confirmed against the DNA. The CDR3 sequence runs 9 residues, both termini included. Germline V gives CDR1 SQVTM, CDR2 ANQGSEA.

V usage is TRBV20-1 and J usage is TRBJ2-1, with D possibly TRBD1 on 5 matching bases. CDR3 length: 14 amino acids. The V end lost 3 bases, the J end lost 1 base, and 10 bases lay between the germline ends. Germline V gene data show CDR1 as DFQATT and CDR2 as SNEGSKA (reference sequence). Written as DNA, the CDR3 is TGCAGTGCTAGCGACAGCTCTTCCTACAATGAGCAGTTCTTC. This translates into CSASDSSSYNEQFF.

The CDR3 nucleotides are TGTGCCAGCAGCAGGACAGGGGGCGGTCATGGCTACACCTTC. This encodes CASSRTGGGHGYTF. V usage is TRBV9 and J usage is TRBJ1-2; the match to TRBD1 covers 11 bases. The CDR3 runs to 14 residues. V lost 4 bases and J lost 6; bases outside the gene matches: 5. The germline V gene has CDR1 SGDLS and CDR2 YYNGEE.

The J gene is TRBJ2-7, the V gene TRBV11-2, with 13 bases that match TRBD2. This CDR3 is built from 16 residues. Germline CDR1 and CDR2: SGHAT and FQNNGV. The V segment lost 5 bases and the J segment 7 bases; nucleotides outside the gene matches: 11. DNA for the CDR3: TGTGCCAGCAGCATCTTATCACTAGCGGGAGGGAGTGAGCAGTACTTC. Its translation: CASSILSLAGGSEQYF.

This clonotype appeared many times. This sequence joins TRBV5-1 and TRBJ1-1; D is possibly TRBD1 (6 bases). Trimming left V 6 bases short and J 2 bases short, with 17 bases between. This CDR3 comprises 15 residues. Germline V gene lookup returns CDR1 SGHRS and CDR2 YFSETQ. CDR3 nucleotide sequence: TGCGCCAGCACCACTACGGGGGCCGGAAACACTGAAGCTTTCTTT. It codes for CASTTTGAGNTEAFF.

This clonotype appeared many times. This sequence joins TRBV4-2 and TRBJ1-2, with D unresolved. CDR3 size: 16 residues. Germline V gene data show CDR1 as LGHNA and CDR2 as YNFKEQ. Trimming cost V 0 bases and J 5 bases, with 16 bases left between them. The CDR3 DNA follows: TGTGCCAGCAGCCAAGATATCGTAGTGAGGATTTATGGCTACACCTTC. Its translation is CASSQDIVVRIYGYTF.

This sequence joins TRBV15 and TRBJ1-4, with a weak D call TRBD1 (6 bases). Germline-derived CDR1 and CDR2 are LNHNV and YYDKDF (reference sequence). Trimming removed 5 bases from V and 3 bases from J, with 10 bases in between. The CDR3 length is 14 residues. CDR3 protein: CATSLGQPNEKLFF. DNA of the CDR3: TGTGCCACCAGCCTTGGACAGCCTAATGAAAAACTGTTTTTT.

This clonotype was detected only once. The chain is built from TRBV4-1 and TRBJ2-1; 12 positions match TRBD2. V was pared by 1 base and J by 4 bases, with 5 bases of the junction left unmatched. Germline V gives CDR1 MGHRA, CDR2 YSYEKL. The CDR3 is made up of 17 amino acids. CDR3: CASSQVLAGGRYNEQFF. CDR3 bases: TGCGCCAGCAGCCAAGTTCTAGCGGGAGGGCGGTACAATGAGCAGTTCTTC.